Sequencing of this TCR beta chain was carried out in a study of T-cell reconstitution after alpha-beta-depleted transplantation in children. Molecular barcoding with unique molecular identifiers was used for the TCRbeta library. TCRdb passed the PCR reads through MiXCR, listing each CDR3 protein once. The table includes 500,000 to 750,000 distinct CDR3 sequences, over 20% detected once. CDR3 length: 12 amino acids. The V end was cut by 2 bases, the J end by 2 bases, with 4 bases between. Germline V gene sequence: CDR1 DFQATT, CDR2 SNEGSKA (reference sequence). This receptor was taken from a boy in the first two years of life with Wiskott-Aldrich syndrome, due to receive a stem cell transplant. This rearrangement joins TRBV20-1 to TRBJ2-1; D is undetermined. Material: PBMCs, obtained before TCRalphabeta/CD19-depleted stem cell transplant. CDR3 coding DNA: TGCAGTGCTAGATTTCCCTACAATGAGCAGTTCTTC. Translating it yields CSARFPYNEQFF.